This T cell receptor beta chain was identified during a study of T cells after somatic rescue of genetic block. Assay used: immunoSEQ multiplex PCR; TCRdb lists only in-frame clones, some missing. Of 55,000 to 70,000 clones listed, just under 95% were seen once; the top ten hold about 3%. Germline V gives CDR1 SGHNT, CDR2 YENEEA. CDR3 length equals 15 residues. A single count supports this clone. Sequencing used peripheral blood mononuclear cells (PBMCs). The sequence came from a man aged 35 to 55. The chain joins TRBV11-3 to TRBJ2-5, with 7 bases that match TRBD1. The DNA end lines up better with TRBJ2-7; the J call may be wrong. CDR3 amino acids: CASSLGRDSSYEQYF. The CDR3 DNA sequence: TGTGCCAGCAGCTTAGGCCGGGACAGCTCCTACGAGCAGTACTTC.